Each of the 17 T cell receptor beta chains below was sequenced from the same sample in a study of glioma-infiltrating T cells after dendritic cell vaccination (TCRdb year 2016). Library generation was performed with the immunoSEQ multiplex PCR assay. TCRdb provides this immuneACCESS table in a form limited to in-frame rearrangements. Some clones are lacking; in checked studies, under half of them reflect an unresolved V gene, and why the rest are absent is not known. Across this sample there are roughly 100,000 clones, with around 90% seen only once. Jointly, the top ten make up over 2.5% of the sample. The time point label here, explained by the study, means: after dendritic cell vaccination, including at tumor progression/relapse. Sequenced material: blood, taken after dendritic cell vaccination. The receptors stem from a human donor with glioblastoma.

This sequence joins TRBV21-1 and TRBJ2-7; TRBD2 was called by the table and not checked on the DNA. TRBV21-1 is a pseudogene locus. The CDR3 spans 16 residues. The CDR3 DNA follows: TGTGCCAGCAGCACCCGAAGCGGCCAACGCTCCTACGAGCAGTACTTC. Its translation is CASSTRSGQRSYEQYF.

The chain uses TRBV30 and TRBJ1-5; possible D gene TRBD1, 5 bases. Trimming removed 0 bases at V and 4 bases at J, with 16 bases between. Germline values: CDR1 GTSNPN, CDR2 SVGIG (reference sequence). The CDR3 covers 16 residues. The CDR3 spells CAWSVYGRAPNQPQHF. CDR3 DNA: TGTGCCTGGAGTGTATATGGCAGGGCACCTAATCAGCCCCAGCATTTT.

Points on this clone: A junction end diverges from the germline sequence, so it may reflect a read error. V gene TRBV7-7 combines with J gene TRBJ2-3; TRBD1 agrees at 10 bases. The germline V gene has CDR1 SSHAT and CDR2 FNYEAQ (reference sequence). The CDR3 spans 15 residues. The CDR3 DNA reads as TGTGCTAGCAGCCCGGGACAGGGGCCCACAGATACGCAGTATTTT. Its protein is CASSPGQGPTDTQYF. The full variable domain, with the rest looked up from reference TRBV7-7 and TRBJ2-3, is GAGVSQSPRYKVTKRGQDVTLRCDPISSHATLYWYQQALGQGPEFLTYFNYEAQPDKSGLPSDRFSAERPEGSISTLTIQRTEQRDSAMYRCASSPGQGPTDTQYFGPGTRLTVL.

The chain uses TRBV15 and TRBJ1-2; maybe TRBD1 (6 bases). Germline CDR1 reads LNHNV; CDR2 reads YYDKDF (reference sequence). The CDR3 sequence is 14 residues long. With 0 bases removed from V and 7 bases from J, the gap between germline ends came to 12 bases. The CDR3 loop reads CATSRDQGISGYTF. The DNA for the CDR3 is TGTGCCACCAGCAGAGACCAGGGGATCTCTGGCTACACCTTC.

The V and J genes are TRBV6-1 and TRBJ2-3, with D tentatively TRBD1 (5 bases). The germline V gene encodes CDR1 MNHNS and CDR2 SASEGT. There are 14 residues in the CDR3. V lost 9 bases to trimming and J lost 4 bases, with 17 bases between them. The CDR3 bases are TGTGCCAGTAGTAGGGGTCACCCCCCAGATACGCAGTATTTT. It encodes CASSRGHPPDTQYF.

The chain carries TRBV5-4 and TRBJ2-5, with 8 bases lining up with TRBD1. The CDR3 sequence is 13 residues long. Germline V CDR1 and CDR2: SGHNT, YYREEE (reference sequence). V was clipped by 4 bases and J by 5 bases; unmatched bases: 4. The CDR3 DNA reads as TGTGCCAGCAGCCTGGACAGGGTTGAGACCCAGTACTTC. Encoded protein: CASSLDRVETQYF. Supplemented by reference TRBV5-4 and TRBJ2-5, the full variable domain reads ETGVTQSPTHLIKTRGQQVTLRCSSQSGHNTVSWYQQALGQGPQFIFQYYREEENGRGNFPPRFSGLQFPNYSSELNVNALELDDSALYLCASSLDRVETQYFGPGTRLLVL.

This clone was detected only once. The genes are TRBV15 and TRBJ1-4; D is possibly TRBD1 (5 bases). The germline V and J ends were trimmed by 3 bases and 7 bases, with 12 bases remaining between them. CDR1 and CDR2 (germline): LNHNV, YYDKDF (reference sequence). This CDR3 is 14 amino acids long. The CDR3 DNA follows: TGTGCCACCAGCAGTGCAGCGACAGTTGAAAAACTGTTTTTT. The encoded protein is CATSSAATVEKLFF.

The rearrangement joins TRBV10-1 to TRBJ2-7, with TRBD2 as a possible D gene (5 bases). This CDR3 is 13 amino acids long. With 0 bases removed from V and 5 bases from J, the gap between germline ends came to 8 bases. Looked up from germline, CDR1 is WNHNN and CDR2 is SYGVQD (reference sequence). The CDR3 protein is CASSESAGHEQYF. In nucleotides, the CDR3 is TGCGCCAGCAGTGAGTCGGCGGGCCACGAGCAGTACTTC.

The J gene is TRBJ2-3, the V gene TRBV6-6; TRBD2 agrees at 9 bases. Per germline, CDR1 MNHNY and CDR2 SVGAGI (reference sequence). The CDR3 is 15 amino acids. V shed 8 bases, J shed 4 bases, and the junction held 10 bases outside the gene matches. The CDR3, as DNA: TGTGCCAGCGGGACCTATAGCGGGAGAGCAGATACGCAGTATTTT. It translates to CASGTYSGRADTQYF.

This clone was recorded only once. The chain uses TRBV2 and TRBJ1-1; the match to TRBD1 covers 7 bases. V lost 6 bases to trimming and J lost 1 base; unmatched junction nucleotides: 8. The CDR3 extends over 15 amino acids. From germline, CDR1 is SNHLY and CDR2 FYNNEI. The CDR3 DNA is TGTGCCAGCAGAGTTGACAGGGTGGGGAACACTGAAGCTTTCTTT. The encoded protein is CASRVDRVGNTEAFF.

With regard to this clone: Other DNA sequences in this sample translate to the same CDR3. V usage is TRBV10-2 and J usage is TRBJ1-6; D is ambiguous. CDR1 is WSHSY and CDR2 is SAAADI in the germline V gene. The length of the CDR3 is 14 residues. V lost 0 bases, J lost 6 bases, and 6 bases lay in between. CDR3 nucleotides: TGCGCCAGCAGTGAGTCGCGCACTAATTCACCCCTCCACTTT. This gives the protein CASSESRTNSPLHF.

The chain carries TRBV11-3 and TRBJ2-1; TRBD1 is a possible D gene (6 bases). This CDR3 has 15 residues. Trimming removed 5 bases at V and 4 bases at J, with 15 bases between. Germline CDR1 SGHNT, CDR2 YENEEA. CDR3 sequence (DNA): TGTGCCAGCAGCCCAGGGTGGGGGCCGTACAATGAGCAGTTCTTC. Its protein product is CASSPGWGPYNEQFF.

This clone was detected once. The genes are TRBV10-3 and TRBJ2-3; weak D call: TRBD2 (6 bases). The CDR3 consists of 13 residues. Germline CDR1 and CDR2: ENHRY and SYGVKD. Trimming shortened V by 3 bases and J by 4 bases, and 8 bases separated the two germline ends. This chain's CDR3 is CAISDGRSDTQYF. CDR3 DNA: TGTGCCATCAGTGACGGGAGATCAGATACGCAGTATTTT.

The CDR3 DNA sequence: TGTGCCAGCAGTGAAGCGCTAGGTATCGGCTACACCTTC. As protein: CASSEALGIGYTF. V and J are TRBV2 and TRBJ1-2; D gene uncertain. Germline V CDR1 and CDR2: SNHLY, FYNNEI. The CDR3 spans 13 residues. Trimming removed 0 bases at V and 8 bases at J, with 10 bases between.

The chain couples TRBV9 to TRBJ2-3; 8 nucleotides align to TRBD1. The CDR3 sequence is 14 residues long. Germline V gene sequence: CDR1 SGDLS, CDR2 YYNGEE. V trimming: 3 bases; J trimming: 3 bases; junction bases outside the gene matches: 3. For the CDR3, the DNA is TGTGCCAGCAGCGAGCAGGGGGCGACAGATACGCAGTATTTT. This encodes CASSEQGATDTQYF. The full variable domain, with the rest looked up from reference TRBV9 and TRBJ2-3, is DSGVTQTPKHLITATGQRVTLRCSPRSGDLSVYWYQQSLDQGLQFLIQYYNGEERAKGNILERFSAQQFPDLHSELNLSSLELGDSALYFCASSEQGATDTQYFGPGTRLTVL.

The chain couples TRBV15 to TRBJ2-7, with 10 bases matching TRBD2. The CDR3 is made up of 15 amino acids. CDR1 is LNHNV and CDR2 is YYDKDF in the germline V gene (reference sequence). With 4 bases clipped from V and 5 bases from J, the junction kept 8 bases outside the gene matches. CDR3 coding DNA: TGTGCCACCAGCACTTATCAGCGGGAGGGTAACGAGCAGTACTTC. It codes for CATSTYQREGNEQYF.

V gene TRBV9 combines with J gene TRBJ1-1, with D possibly matching TRBD1 (5 bases). CDR1 is SGDLS, CDR2 YYNGEE, per germline. V lost 3 bases and J lost 2, with 11 bases in between. The CDR3 runs to 14 residues. The CDR3 protein is CASSEGQGNTEAFF. The CDR3 DNA sequence: TGTGCCAGCAGCGAGGGGCAGGGTAACACTGAAGCTTTCTTT.